The 31 T cell receptor beta chains below all came from one sample that was sequenced in a study of blood T cell repertoires in COVID-19. TCRdb keeps only in-frame clones here, not all; method: immunoSEQ multiplex PCR. Of 34,000 or so clones listed, 80% to 90% are singletons. The material sequenced was peripheral blood. The receptors were sampled from a man aged 55 to 69 with active COVID-19.

The rearrangement uses TRBV15 and TRBJ1-2; tentative D call: TRBD1 (5 bases). V was pared by 0 bases and J by 4 bases, with 12 bases between. CDR1 LNHNV and CDR2 YYDKDF come from the germline V gene (reference sequence). The CDR3 runs to 15 residues. The CDR3 coding sequence is TGTGCCACCAGCAGAGAGACAGCTCCCTTCTATGGCTACACCTTC. As protein: CATSRETAPFYGYTF. The complete variable domain, with remaining parts taken from reference TRBV15 and TRBJ1-2, reads DAMVIQNPRYQVTQFGKPVTLSCSQTLNHNVMYWYQQKSSQAPKLLFHYYDKDFNNEADTPDNFQSRRPNTSFCFLDIRSPGLGDTAMYLCATSRETAPFYGYTFGSGTRLTVV.

The rearrangement uses TRBV4-2 and TRBJ2-4; the match to TRBD2 covers 7 bases. Germline values: CDR1 LGHNA, CDR2 YNFKEQ. There are 15 residues in the CDR3. Trimming at V came to 1 base and at J to 6 bases, leaving 6 bases not matched to a gene. CDR3 region: CASSQGRESRNIQYF. The CDR3 region has the DNA TGTGCCAGCAGCCAAGGGCGGGAGTCCAGAAACATTCAGTACTTC.

The J gene is TRBJ2-1, the V gene TRBV19; no clear D. This CDR3 comprises 14 residues. CDR1 is LNHDA and CDR2 is SQIVND in the germline V gene (reference sequence). Trimming took 3 bases from V and 7 from J, leaving 13 bases between them. The CDR3 bases are TGTGCCAGTAGTATTCGGTTAGAGTGGAATGAGCAGTTCTTC. It translates to CASSIRLEWNEQFF.

The V and J genes are TRBV5-1 and TRBJ2-7; TRBD1 is a possible D gene (6 bases). CDR1 is SGHRS, CDR2 YFSETQ, per germline. The V end lost 0 bases, the J end lost 0 bases, and 10 bases lay between the germline ends. There are 15 residues in the CDR3. CDR3 loop: CASSLDGTSSYEQYF. The CDR3 DNA reads as TGCGCCAGCAGCTTGGACGGGACATCCTCCTACGAGCAGTACTTC.

The chain uses TRBV27 and TRBJ2-1; 13 bases map to TRBD2. Germline lookup yields CDR1 MNHEY and CDR2 SMNVEV (reference sequence). J lost 4 bases, V lost 5 bases, and 14 bases had no gene match. The CDR3 consists of 19 residues. CDR3 loop: CASSPTSGLAGDLYNEQFF. CDR3 sequence (DNA): TGTGCCAGCAGTCCAACTTCCGGACTAGCGGGAGACCTTTACAATGAGCAGTTCTTC.

The gene calls are TRBV28 and TRBJ2-3; 7 nucleotides align to TRBD1. Germline V CDR1 and CDR2: MDHEN, SYDVKM. The trim removed 6 bases at V and 1 base at J, leaving 4 bases unmatched. This CDR3 is 14 amino acids long. The chain's CDR3 is CASSRGQGTDTQYF. The CDR3 coding sequence is TGTGCCAGCAGCCGCGGACAGGGCACAGATACGCAGTATTTT.

The genes are TRBV7-9 and TRBJ1-2; possibly TRBD1 for D (5 bases). In germline, CDR1 is SEHNR, CDR2 FQNEAQ (reference sequence). There are 15 residues in the CDR3. Trimming cost V 5 bases and J 3 bases, with 16 bases left between them. CDR3 DNA sequence: TGTGCCAGCAGCCCGCGGGAGGGGTTTGACTATGGCTACACCTTC. Residues: CASSPREGFDYGYTF.

This chain links TRBV30 with TRBJ1-5, with no clear D. This CDR3 is built from 14 residues. Germline CDR1 GTSNPN, CDR2 SVGIG (reference sequence). Trimming removed 1 base at V and 4 bases at J, with 11 bases between. The CDR3 loop reads CAWSEHLRNQPQHF. The CDR3 DNA sequence: TGTGCCTGGAGTGAGCACCTCCGAAATCAGCCCCAGCATTTT.

This clone was picked up a small number of times. This sequence joins TRBV6-4 and TRBJ2-1; maybe TRBD2 (5 bases). V was trimmed by 0 bases and J by 1 base, leaving 10 bases between them. Germline values: CDR1 MRHNA, CDR2 SNTAGT. CDR3 length equals 16 residues. The chain's CDR3 is CASSDSFRGSYNEQFF. As DNA, the CDR3 is TGTGCCAGCAGTGACTCCTTCCGGGGTTCCTACAATGAGCAGTTCTTC.

V usage is TRBV4-1 and J usage is TRBJ1-5; 8 positions match TRBD1. J lost 4 bases, V lost 1 base, and 15 bases had no gene match. The V gene's germline CDR1 is MGHRA and CDR2 YSYEKL. The CDR3 length is 19 residues. The CDR3 here is CASSQGEVVRGRANQPQHF. The CDR3 DNA reads as TGCGCCAGCAGCCAAGGGGAGGTCGTCAGGGGGCGTGCAAATCAGCCCCAGCATTTT.

The rearrangement links TRBV24-1 to TRBJ2-7; 7 bases match TRBD2. After removal of 1 base from V and 0 bases from J, the junction contained 5 bases not matched to a gene. CDR3 size: 16 residues. Germline V gene sequence: CDR1 KGHDR, CDR2 SFDVKD. The CDR3 coding sequence is TGTGCCACCAGTGATTTTCGGGAGGACCTCTCCTACGAGCAGTACTTC. It encodes CATSDFREDLSYEQYF.

The rearrangement joins TRBV28 to TRBJ2-2; possible D gene TRBD2, 5 bases. Germline CDR1 is MDHEN and CDR2 is SYDVKM. This CDR3 spans 13 amino acids. V lost 9 bases, J lost 0 bases, and 8 bases lay in between. Written as DNA, the CDR3 is TGTGCCAGTTGGCGGGCGAACACCGGGGAGCTGTTTTTT. It specifies CASWRANTGELFF.

This sequence joins TRBV19 and TRBJ2-5, with D hard to call. CDR1 is LNHDA, CDR2 SQIVND, per germline (reference sequence). This CDR3 region has 13 residues. Trimming cost V 1 base and J 3 bases, with 6 bases left between them. The CDR3 loop reads CASSIVREETQYF. CDR3 nucleotide sequence: TGTGCCAGTAGTATAGTTCGGGAAGAGACCCAGTACTTC.

The chain recombines TRBV6-2 or TRBV6-3 with TRBJ2-3, with TRBD2 as a possible D gene (6 bases). The CDR3 sequence is 14 residues long. With 6 bases removed from V and 0 bases from J, the gap between germline ends came to 10 bases. The germline CDR1 and CDR2 sequences are MNHEY and SVGEGT. The CDR3 region is CASSTGLSTDTQYF. The DNA of the CDR3 is TGTGCCAGCAGCACGGGACTCAGCACAGATACGCAGTATTTT.

This chain connects TRBV2 to TRBJ2-3; 9 nucleotides align to TRBD1. Germline lookup yields CDR1 SNHLY and CDR2 FYNNEI. This CDR3 is 15 amino acids long. The J segment lost 2 bases and the V segment lost 1 base, leaving 1 base of the junction unmatched. Here the CDR3 DNA reads TGTGCCAGCAGTGAAGGGACAGGGGTCACAGATACGCAGTATTTT. Its translation: CASSEGTGVTDTQYF.

This clone was recorded once. The chain joins TRBV4-1 to TRBJ2-1; TRBD1 matches at 9 bases. The CDR3 covers 18 residues. Germline trimming cut 2 bases from V and 0 bases from J; bases unmatched to any gene: 8. CDR1 is MGHRA, CDR2 YSYEKL, per germline. The CDR3 region is CASSQTAGQGSSYNEQFF. Here the CDR3 DNA reads TGCGCCAGCAGCCAAACGGCGGGACAGGGCAGCTCCTACAATGAGCAGTTCTTC.

V and J are TRBV11-3 and TRBJ2-3, with D possibly TRBD2 on 5 matching bases. This CDR3 is built from 15 residues. CDR1 SGHNT and CDR2 YENEEA come from the germline V gene. With 5 bases removed from V and 4 bases from J, the gap between germline ends came to 16 bases. The CDR3 DNA is TGTGCCAGCAGCCCCCGGGGTGGCGGCGCAGATACGCAGTATTTT. The encoded protein is CASSPRGGGADTQYF.

The chain recombines TRBV6-1 with TRBJ2-5; D not resolved. The ends were cut back, 1 base at V and 5 bases at J, with 11 bases in the middle. The CDR3 extends over 14 amino acids. Germline lookup yields CDR1 MNHNS and CDR2 SASEGT. This CDR3 is CASSEGVGRETQYF. CDR3 sequence (DNA): TGTGCCAGCAGTGAAGGGGTAGGCAGGGAGACCCAGTACTTC.

The chain uses TRBV7-9 and TRBJ1-6; D is perhaps TRBD1 (5 bases). V lost 1 base, J lost 8 bases, and 15 bases lay in between. The CDR3 covers 16 residues. Germline-derived CDR1 and CDR2 are SEHNR and FQNEAQ (reference sequence). CDR3 protein: CASSLDTTAKDSPLHF. Here the CDR3 DNA reads TGTGCCAGCAGCTTAGATACGACAGCTAAGGATTCACCCCTCCACTTT.

The genes are TRBV7-8 and TRBJ1-2; a weak D match, TRBD1 (6 bases). The CDR3 totals 14 residues. CDR1 SGHVS and CDR2 FQNEAQ come from the germline V gene. Between the trimmed V and J ends, which lost 5 bases and 2 bases, there was a span of 12 bases. The CDR3: CASSPDRSNYGYTF. The CDR3 nucleotides are TGTGCCAGCAGCCCAGACAGGAGCAACTATGGCTACACCTTC.

V gene TRBV14 combines with J gene TRBJ1-6; D not resolved. The CDR3 covers 15 residues. Trimming removed 0 bases from V and 6 bases from J, with 9 bases in between. In germline, CDR1 is SGHDN, CDR2 FVKESK. CDR3 coding DNA: TGTGCCAGCAGCCAAGATTGGGCCGGTAATTCACCCCTCCACTTT. Translation: CASSQDWAGNSPLHF.

This clone appeared once. CDR3 coding DNA: TGTGCCAGCAGCCAAGAGGGGGCGGTGGAGACCCAGTACTTC. It encodes CASSQEGAVETQYF. This rearrangement joins TRBV3-1 (or the pseudogene TRBV3-2) to TRBJ2-5; weak D call: TRBD1 (6 bases). Germline V gives CDR1 LGHDT, CDR2 YNNKEL (reference sequence). The V gene lost 0 bases and the J gene lost 5 bases, with 10 bases spanning the gap. The CDR3 sequence is 14 residues long.

The rearrangement joins TRBV13 to TRBJ2-1; 7 nucleotides match TRBD1. The length of the CDR3 is 19 residues. Trimming at V came to 5 bases and at J to 4 bases, leaving 20 bases not matched to a gene. Germline CDR1 and CDR2: PRHDT and FYEKMQ (reference sequence). The CDR3 sequence: CASSPGGFFITGRYNEQFF. DNA for the CDR3: TGTGCCAGCAGCCCAGGGGGATTTTTTATAACGGGCAGGTACAATGAGCAGTTCTTC.

This clone was seen a single time. The rearrangement uses TRBV20-1 and TRBJ1-4; 7 bases agree with TRBD1. Looked up from germline, CDR1 is DFQATT and CDR2 is SNEGSKA (reference sequence). CDR3 length: 11 residues. V dropped 5 bases and J dropped 8; count of bases not matched to a gene: 2. The CDR3 here is CSASDREKLFF. The CDR3 bases are TGCAGTGCTTCGGACAGGGAAAAACTGTTTTTT.

The chain joins TRBV29-1 to TRBJ1-2; possibly TRBD1 for D (6 bases). This CDR3 spans 14 amino acids. V lost 5 bases and J lost 4, with 17 bases in between. In germline, CDR1 is SQVTM, CDR2 ANQGSEA. CDR3 sequence (DNA): TGCAGCGTTTTAACAGGGACCAACCTCTATGGCTACACCTTC. This codes for CSVLTGTNLYGYTF.

The V and J genes are TRBV18 and TRBJ1-1; D may be TRBD1 (6 bases). This CDR3 contains 14 residues. Germline V gene sequence: CDR1 KGHSH, CDR2 LQKENI. Trimming removed 3 bases from V and 1 base from J, with 9 bases in between. The CDR3 reads CASSPLQGNTEAFF. The CDR3 region has the DNA TGTGCCAGCTCACCCCTACAGGGGAACACTGAAGCTTTCTTT.

The CDR3 DNA is TGTGCCACCAAAACCGTACAGGGTGAGGGATGGGAGACCCAGTACTTC. Translation: CATKTVQGEGWETQYF. V usage is TRBV28 and J usage is TRBJ2-5; D possibly corresponds to TRBD1 (6 bases). The V gene's germline CDR1 is MDHEN and CDR2 SYDVKM. This CDR3 is 16 amino acids long. Trimming took off 10 bases at V and 5 bases at J, with 26 bases between the two ends.

The chain carries TRBV7-9 and TRBJ1-5, with 8 bases that match TRBD1. This CDR3 has 14 amino acids. V dropped 5 bases and J dropped 7; count of bases not matched to a gene: 7. Germline CDR1 reads SEHNR; CDR2 reads FQNEAQ (reference sequence). CDR3: CASSPDRADQPQHF. CDR3 bases: TGTGCCAGCAGCCCGGACAGGGCTGACCAGCCCCAGCATTTT. Drawing the rest from reference TRBV7-9 and TRBJ1-5, the complete variable domain is DTGVSQNPRHKITKRGQNVTFRCDPISEHNRLYWYRQTLGQGPEFLTYFQNEAQLEKSRLLSDRFSAERPKGSFSTLEIQRTEQGDSAMYLCASSPDRADQPQHFGDGTRLSIL.

For the CDR3, the DNA is TGTGCCATCAAGGAGGACAGGACGAACACCGGGGAGCTGTTTTTT. It translates to CAIKEDRTNTGELFF. V usage is TRBV10-3 and J usage is TRBJ2-2, with 7 bases lining up with TRBD1. V trimming: 7 bases; J trimming: 0 bases; junction bases outside the gene matches: 5. This CDR3 spans 15 amino acids. Germline V lookup: CDR1 ENHRY, CDR2 SYGVKD.

Concerning this clone itself: The junction differs from germline at one of its ends, possibly a read error. CDR3: CASSQGTGTDTQYF. CDR3 nucleotides: TGCGCCAGCAGTCAAGGGACAGGTACAGATACGCAGTATTTT. The chain couples TRBV4-1 to TRBJ2-3; 8 positions agree with TRBD1. Germline loops: CDR1 MGHRA, CDR2 YSYEKL. The CDR3 loop spans 14 amino acids.

The chain is built from TRBV6-5 and TRBJ2-1; 9 nucleotides match TRBD1. Germline assignment: CDR1 MNHEY and CDR2 SVGAGI. V lost 8 bases, J lost 10 bases, and 12 bases stayed unmatched. The CDR3 runs 14 residues. CDR3 sequence reads: CASVVGQGLGEQFF. CDR3 bases: TGTGCCAGCGTCGTAGGACAGGGGCTTGGGGAGCAGTTCTTC.